This passage covers 28 T cell receptor beta chains from one sample sequenced in a study of regulatory T cells in long-lasting Graves disease. Time point given: persistent/refractory GD, antithyroid drugs over 5 years with positive TRAb. After RNA was extracted from PBMCs, the TCR library was made from it. The authors built TCR beta libraries using iRepertoire HTBI primers and Arm-PCR of CDR3 regions. In TCRdb, the multiplex PCR reads were re-called with MiXCR into one record per CDR3 protein. The sample consists of 650,000 to 850,000 distinct CDR3 sequences, around 30% of them appearing once. Sequences were derived from peripheral blood mononuclear cells (PBMCs), sampled when the disease was refractory, from a patient treated with antithyroid drugs. The receptors come from a female donor with Graves disease.

The genes are TRBV5-6 and TRBJ2-5; D is undetermined. The V end was cut by 1 base, the J end by 5 bases, with 21 bases between. Germline V CDR1 and CDR2: SGHDT, YYEEEE. The CDR3 loop spans 17 amino acids. The CDR3, as DNA: TGTGCCAGCAGCTTGAAACTGGGCGCGGTTCCAGAGGAGACCCAGTACTTC. It codes for CASSLKLGAVPEETQYF.

In this sample, this clonotype turned up many times. CDR3 coding DNA: TGTGCCAGCAGCCCTAGACGGGGCCGCTCCTACGAGCAGTACTTC. Residues: CASSPRRGRSYEQYF. V usage is TRBV11-2 and J usage is TRBJ2-7; possibly TRBD1 or TRBD2 for D (5 bases each). The V end was cut by 5 bases, the J end by 0 bases, with 14 bases between. There are 15 residues in the CDR3. Germline-derived CDR1 and CDR2 are SGHAT and FQNNGV.

The gene calls are TRBV6-1 and TRBJ1-2, with a tentative D call TRBD1 (6 bases). The CDR3 has 13 residues. V dropped 6 bases and J dropped 3 bases, with 11 bases sitting between them. CDR1 and CDR2 from the germline V gene are MNHNS and SASEGT. The CDR3 sequence: CASSTGIDYGYTF. The CDR3 region has the DNA TGTGCCAGCAGCACAGGGATCGACTATGGCTACACCTTC.

This clonotype was seen many times. This chain links TRBV20-1 with TRBJ2-7; 9 bases agree with TRBD2. Per the germline V gene, CDR1 is DFQATT and CDR2 is SNEGSKA (reference sequence). The CDR3 totals 14 residues. J gave up 3 bases and V 3 bases, and 6 bases lay outside the gene matches. The CDR3 region has the DNA TGCAGTGCTAGCCCGACTAGCGGATACTACGAGCAGTACTTC. It yields the protein CSASPTSGYYEQYF.

This chain joins TRBV2 and TRBJ2-2, with 7 bases fitting TRBD2. The trim removed 7 bases at V and 6 bases at J, leaving 5 bases unmatched. Per germline, CDR1 SNHLY and CDR2 FYNNEI. The CDR3 covers 13 residues. The CDR3 loop is CASISGMAGELFF. The CDR3 bases are TGTGCCAGCATAAGCGGGATGGCCGGGGAGCTGTTTTTT.

The sample holds a few counts of this clonotype. The chain combines TRBV27 with TRBJ2-4, with 8 bases that match TRBD2. With 2 bases clipped from V and 7 bases from J, the junction kept 4 bases outside the gene matches. Looked up from germline, CDR1 is MNHEY and CDR2 is SMNVEV (reference sequence). The length of the CDR3 is 14 residues. The CDR3 protein is CASSLAGGVNIQYF. CDR3 coding DNA: TGTGCCAGCAGTTTAGCCGGGGGGGTCAACATTCAGTACTTC.

This clonotype appeared a few times. The V call is TRBV6-1, the J call TRBJ1-5; D is unresolved. V shed 4 bases and J shed 1 base, with 14 bases lying between them. This CDR3 has 16 residues. From germline, CDR1 is MNHNS and CDR2 SASEGT. This CDR3 is CASSVSKGRSNQPQHF. CDR3 in DNA: TGTGCCAGCAGTGTTTCAAAGGGTCGGAGCAATCAGCCCCAGCATTTT.

This clonotype has more than one count but fewer than ten. The rearrangement joins TRBV7-3 to TRBJ1-6, with no clear D. Germline CDR1 reads SGHTA; CDR2 reads FQGTGA. CDR3 size: 13 residues. Between the trimmed V and J ends, which lost 5 bases and 8 bases, there was a span of 10 bases. CDR3 residues: CASSLRSYSPLHF. DNA of the CDR3: TGTGCCAGCAGCCTCAGGTCTTATTCACCCCTCCACTTT. Complete variable domain (other parts from reference TRBV7-3 and TRBJ1-6): GAGVSQTPSNKVTEKGKYVELRCDPISGHTALYWYRQSLGQGPEFLIYFQGTGAADDSGLPNDRFFAVRPEGSVSTLKIQRTERGDSAVYLCASSLRSYSPLHFGNGTRLTVT.

This clonotype was counted between two and nine times. The germline gene is not matched at one end of the junction; a read error may be the cause. This chain joins TRBV6-5 and TRBJ1-5; the D gene is possibly TRBD1 (6 bases). The CDR3 extends over 16 amino acids. Germline V gene data show CDR1 as MNHEY and CDR2 as SVGAGI. CDR3 nucleotides: TGTGCCAGCAGTTACAGGTACGGACAGAGCATTCAGCCCCAGCATTTT. Amino acids: CASSYRYGQSIQPQHF.

The chain is built from TRBV6-1 and TRBJ2-7; 8 nucleotides align to TRBD1. J gave up 0 bases and V 10 bases, and 11 bases lay outside the gene matches. Germline CDR1 and CDR2: MNHNS and SASEGT. CDR3 size: 15 residues. CDR3: CATSGTGGSSYEQYF. The DNA of the CDR3 is TGTGCCACTAGTGGAACAGGGGGGAGCTCCTACGAGCAGTACTTC.

The rearrangement joins TRBV29-1 to TRBJ2-7, with 11 bases aligning to TRBD1. The CDR3 is 15 amino acids. Germline V gene data show CDR1 as SQVTM and CDR2 as ANQGSEA. V lost 6 bases to trimming and J lost 7 bases; unmatched junction nucleotides: 14. CDR3 amino acids: CSVPGPGQGVGEQYF. CDR3 nucleotides: TGCAGCGTCCCGGGGCCGGGACAGGGGGTGGGGGAGCAGTACTTC.

This clonotype was seen at least ten times. The V gene is TRBV12-3 or TRBV12-4, the J gene TRBJ1-2; D unclear. Trimming left V 0 bases short and J 3 bases short, with 8 bases between. There are 14 residues in the CDR3. The chain's CDR3 is CASSLAGNDYGYTF. The CDR3 nucleotides read TGTGCCAGCAGTTTAGCGGGTAATGACTATGGCTACACCTTC.

This clonotype was found a few times. The chain links TRBV4-1 to TRBJ2-7; D is unclear. Germline V gene data show CDR1 as MGHRA and CDR2 as YSYEKL. The CDR3 is made up of 15 amino acids. V lost 1 base to trimming and J lost 1 base, with 11 bases between them. The CDR3 bases are TGCGCCAGCAGCCAAGTATTTTCCGTATCCTACGAGCAGTACTTC. Translated: CASSQVFSVSYEQYF.

This sequence joins TRBV20-1 and TRBJ1-1; TRBD1 aligns across 8 bases. The CDR3 covers 10 residues. Trimming took 6 bases from V and 10 from J; bases not matched to a gene: 4. In germline, CDR1 is DFQATT, CDR2 SNEGSKA (reference sequence). The CDR3 loop is CSANQGAAFF. CDR3 DNA sequence: TGCAGTGCCAATCAGGGGGCAGCTTTCTTT.

This clonotype appeared a few times. This rearrangement joins TRBV20-1 to TRBJ2-7; 14 bases fit TRBD2. The germline CDR1 and CDR2 sequences are DFQATT and SNEGSKA (reference sequence). The CDR3 is 16 amino acids. V dropped 3 bases and J dropped 6; count of bases not matched to a gene: 10. CDR3 nucleotides: TGCAGTGCTAGTCCGACTAGCGGGAGGGCCGTAGTCGAGCAGTACTTC. It translates to CSASPTSGRAVVEQYF.

This clonotype has only a few counts. The chain uses TRBV19 and TRBJ1-6; 7 positions agree with TRBD1. The germline gives CDR1 LNHDA, CDR2 SQIVND (reference sequence). V shed 5 bases, J shed 8 bases, and the junction held 6 bases outside the gene matches. CDR3 length equals 14 residues. Written as DNA, the CDR3 is TGTGCCAGTAGTGCTAACAGGGGTCATTCACCCCTCCACTTT. As protein: CASSANRGHSPLHF.

The rearrangement joins TRBV14 to TRBJ2-7; 11 nucleotides line up with TRBD2. CDR1 is SGHDN and CDR2 is FVKESK in the germline V gene. This CDR3 is 17 amino acids long. J was trimmed by 1 base and V by 2 bases; bases with no gene match: 7. CDR3 protein: CASSQKGTSGPSYEQYF. CDR3 sequence (DNA): TGTGCCAGCAGCCAAAAAGGGACTAGCGGACCATCCTACGAGCAGTACTTC.

This rearrangement joins TRBV10-3 to TRBJ1-1; possible D gene TRBD1, 5 bases. The germline V gene has CDR1 ENHRY and CDR2 SYGVKD. The ends were cut back, 6 bases at V and 2 bases at J, with 13 bases in the middle. The CDR3 spans 14 residues. The CDR3: CAIRPGQTNTEAFF. CDR3 DNA: TGTGCCATCAGACCCGGACAAACCAACACTGAAGCTTTCTTT.

This clonotype was detected ten times or more. The V and J genes are TRBV7-9 and TRBJ2-7; possible D gene TRBD1, 5 bases. This CDR3 comprises 14 residues. In germline, CDR1 is SEHNR, CDR2 FQNEAQ (reference sequence). V dropped 1 base and J dropped 2 bases, with 9 bases sitting between them. CDR3 sequence: CASSLEGQTYEQYF. CDR3 nucleotide sequence: TGTGCCAGCAGCTTAGAGGGGCAAACCTACGAGCAGTACTTC.

A remark on this clonotype: A much larger clone lies one base from this, so it may be a read error. The J gene is TRBJ2-7, the V gene TRBV7-3, with TRBD1 as a possible D gene (5 bases). The CDR3 has 15 residues. The germline gives CDR1 SGHTA, CDR2 FQGTGA. Trimming removed 6 bases from V and 5 bases from J, with 20 bases in between. CDR3 protein: CASSFGRQGHNEQYF. The CDR3 DNA sequence: TGTGCCAGCAGTTTTGGACGCCAGGGTCACAACGAGCAGTACTTC.

This clonotype came up a few times. The J gene is TRBJ1-2, the V gene TRBV5-1; D call uncertain. The length of the CDR3 is 15 residues. Germline V gene data show CDR1 as SGHRS and CDR2 as YFSETQ. Trimming shortened V by 4 bases and J by 6 bases, and 19 bases separated the two germline ends. The CDR3 DNA follows: TGCGCCAGCAGCGTAAGGCCCGAAGGTAGGGATGGCTACACCTTC. It is translated as CASSVRPEGRDGYTF.

This sequence joins TRBV10-3 and TRBJ2-2, with 10 nucleotides matching TRBD2. CDR1 and CDR2 from the germline V gene are ENHRY and SYGVKD. CDR3 length equals 14 residues. The V and J ends lost 11 bases and 7 bases, in that order; junction bases with no gene match: 10. This CDR3 reads CASEPSGSGGELFF. In DNA form, the CDR3 reads TGTGCCTCCGAACCTAGCGGGAGTGGCGGGGAGCTGTTTTTT.

This clonotype has just a few counts. The chain carries TRBV30 and TRBJ1-2, with a possible D match to TRBD1 (6 bases). The germline V gene has CDR1 GTSNPN and CDR2 SVGIG (reference sequence). Trimming removed 5 bases at V and 4 bases at J, with 8 bases between. The CDR3 extends over 11 amino acids. The CDR3 DNA sequence: TGTGCCTGGGGACAGTCCTATGGCTACACCTTC. It yields the protein CAWGQSYGYTF.

This clonotype turned up a few times. The rearrangement links TRBV6-1 to TRBJ2-7; TRBD2 matches at 15 bases. The CDR3 has 16 residues. V lost 5 bases to trimming and J lost 6 bases; unmatched junction nucleotides: 8. The germline CDR1 and CDR2 sequences are MNHNS and SASEGT. DNA of the CDR3: TGTGCCAGCAGTCACGGACTAGCGGGAGGGCTTACCGAGCAGTACTTC. Residues: CASSHGLAGGLTEQYF.

The chain uses TRBV10-3 and TRBJ1-2; D call uncertain. The V end was cut by 7 bases, the J end by 2 bases, with 17 bases between. The CDR3 loop spans 15 amino acids. The germline V gene has CDR1 ENHRY and CDR2 SYGVKD. Here the CDR3 reads CAITSSIDQNYGYTF. The CDR3 DNA reads TGTGCCATCACCTCGTCGATCGACCAAAACTATGGCTACACCTTC.

This clonotype was observed once. This chain uses TRBV2 with TRBJ2-3, with TRBD2 identical over 8 bases. The CDR3 consists of 15 residues. V dropped 6 bases and J dropped 1; count of bases not matched to a gene: 6. From germline, CDR1 is SNHLY and CDR2 FYNNEI. Written as DNA, the CDR3 is TGTGCCAGCAGCGTAGAAGCGGGAGGCACAGATACGCAGTATTTT. It is translated as CASSVEAGGTDTQYF.

This clonotype was seen more than once but under ten times. The chain has TRBV28 and TRBJ1-2; a possible D gene is TRBD1 (5 bases). V lost 5 bases, J lost 5 bases, and 18 bases lay in between. In germline, CDR1 is MDHEN, CDR2 SYDVKM. The CDR3 length is 15 residues. In nucleotides, the CDR3 is TGTGCCAGCAGTCCACTACAACTGACAGAATATGGCTACACCTTC. This codes for CASSPLQLTEYGYTF.

The J gene is TRBJ1-4, the V gene TRBV27; TRBD1 might be the D (5 bases). The CDR3 runs to 14 residues. The germline gives CDR1 MNHEY, CDR2 SMNVEV (reference sequence). The V end lost 7 bases, the J end lost 8 bases, and 17 bases lay between the germline ends. The CDR3 bases are TGTGCCAGCACCCCGGCAGGGAGTTTCGAAAAACTGTTTTTT. This codes for CASTPAGSFEKLFF.